Following are 25 T cell receptor beta chains from one sample sequenced in a study of blood T cell repertoires in COVID-19. Profiled with immunoSEQ multiplex PCR; TCRdb holds only in-frame clones, not every one. The sample yields 88,000 or so clones, around 89% seen once. Source material: PBMCs or T cells enriched from blood (not recorded which). The receptors were sampled from a woman aged 50 to 60 with acute COVID-19.

V gene TRBV6-5 combines with J gene TRBJ2-1, with a possible D match to TRBD2 (7 bases). CDR1 is MNHEY and CDR2 is SVGAGI in the germline V gene. The CDR3 length is 15 residues. Trimming stripped 2 bases from V and 0 bases from J, with 8 bases between. The CDR3 DNA reads TGTGCCAGCAGTTACGGGGGGGCCTCCTACAATGAGCAGTTCTTC. It translates to CASSYGGASYNEQFF.

This chain links TRBV5-1 with TRBJ2-3; 8 nucleotides line up with TRBD2. The length of the CDR3 is 15 residues. The junction had 7 bases not matched to a gene; V was cut back by 4 bases and J by 3 bases. The germline V gene encodes CDR1 SGHRS and CDR2 YFSETQ. CDR3 sequence (DNA): TGCGCCAGCAGCGGGGGGACTAGTAAAACAGATACGCAGTATTTT. Translating it yields CASSGGTSKTDTQYF.

The rearrangement joins TRBV6-5 to TRBJ1-1; D is perhaps TRBD1 (5 bases). Between the trimmed V and J ends, which lost 6 bases and 1 base, there was a span of 15 bases. The CDR3 is 15 amino acids. Per the germline V gene, CDR1 is MNHEY and CDR2 is SVGAGI. CDR3 in amino acids: CASSPKTDRNTEAFF. DNA for the CDR3: TGTGCCAGCAGCCCCAAGACAGATAGGAACACTGAAGCTTTCTTT.

This chain links TRBV28 with TRBJ2-5; no reliable D call. The CDR3 consists of 11 residues. The V end was cut by 1 base, the J end by 5 bases, with 2 bases between. Germline CDR1 is MDHEN and CDR2 is SYDVKM. CDR3 in amino acids: CASSLSETQYF. The CDR3 coding sequence is TGTGCCAGCAGTTTATCGGAGACCCAGTACTTC.

The sample holds one count of this clone. The rearrangement uses TRBV18 and TRBJ2-6, with 10 positions matching TRBD2. CDR3 length: 18 residues. The trim removed 6 bases at V and 0 bases at J, leaving 8 bases unmatched. Germline CDR1 and CDR2: KGHSH and LQKENI. CDR3 loop: CASSLGLAVSSGANVLTF. DNA for the CDR3: TGTGCCAGCTCCCTCGGACTAGCGGTGAGCTCTGGGGCCAACGTCCTGACTTTC. The whole variable domain, remainder taken from reference TRBV18 and TRBJ2-6, is NAGVMQNPRHLVRRRGQEARLRCSPMKGHSHVYWYRQLPEEGLKFMVYLQKENIIDESGMPKERFSAEFPKEGPSILRIQQVVRGDSAAYFCASSLGLAVSSGANVLTFGAGSRLTVL.

This sequence joins TRBV11-2 and TRBJ1-1, with 9 bases lining up with TRBD1. The CDR3 has 16 amino acids. The germline gives CDR1 SGHAT, CDR2 FQNNGV. J gave up 0 bases and V 5 bases, and 7 bases lay outside the gene matches. The CDR3 nucleotides are TGTGCCAGCAGCAGCTGGGACAGGGACATGAACACTGAAGCTTTCTTT. Its translation is CASSSWDRDMNTEAFF.

This chain connects TRBV7-6 to TRBJ2-2, with TRBD2 identical over 11 bases. Germline trimming cut 5 bases from V and 2 bases from J; bases unmatched to any gene: 4. From germline, CDR1 is SGHVS and CDR2 FNYEAQ. CDR3 size: 16 residues. The CDR3 sequence is CASSRRLAGNTGELFF. The CDR3 DNA is TGTGCCAGCAGCCGTCGACTAGCGGGAAACACCGGGGAGCTGTTTTTT.

The chain couples TRBV2 to TRBJ1-5, with no clear D. Germline values: CDR1 SNHLY, CDR2 FYNNEI. V shed 7 bases and J shed 4 bases, with 14 bases lying between them. This CDR3 region has 14 residues. The CDR3, as DNA: TGTGCCAGCAACAAGGCGAACAGAAATCAGCCCCAGCATTTT. As protein: CASNKANRNQPQHF.

This sequence joins TRBV11-3 and TRBJ2-7; weak D call: TRBD2 (7 bases). Trimming cost V 4 bases and J 6 bases, with 16 bases left between them. This CDR3 spans 14 amino acids. The V gene's germline CDR1 is SGHNT and CDR2 YENEEA. The CDR3 protein is CASSSQRGGGEQYF. The CDR3 DNA sequence: TGTGCCAGCAGCTCCCAGCGGGGAGGGGGCGAGCAGTACTTC.

This clone was counted once. The chain is built from TRBV12-5 and TRBJ1-2; D remains unclear. Per the germline V gene, CDR1 is LGHNT and CDR2 is FRNRAP. V was pared by 5 bases and J by 7 bases, with 8 bases between. The CDR3 contains 11 residues. DNA for the CDR3: TGTGCTAGTGGTCTACCTCCTGGCTACACCTTC. This gives the protein CASGLPPGYTF.

The genes are TRBV6-5 and TRBJ1-2; 8 bases fit TRBD1. This CDR3 contains 15 residues. Germline V gene lookup returns CDR1 MNHEY and CDR2 SVGAGI. V shed 5 bases, J shed 5 bases, and the junction held 10 bases outside the gene matches. In nucleotides, the CDR3 is TGTGCCAGCAGTCCCCTTCGGACAGGGAGATATGGCTACACCTTC. It encodes CASSPLRTGRYGYTF.

The chain joins TRBV5-1 to TRBJ2-3; no reliable D call. Germline V gene data show CDR1 as SGHRS and CDR2 as YFSETQ. V was clipped by 4 bases and J by 0 bases, with 12 bases between them. The CDR3 totals 15 residues. The CDR3 nucleotides are TGCGCCAGCAGCCGCAGCGTCACTAGCACAGATACGCAGTATTTT. Its protein product is CASSRSVTSTDTQYF.

The chain uses TRBV6-4 and TRBJ2-3; D perhaps matches TRBD2 (5 bases). The V end was cut by 6 bases, the J end by 3 bases, with 22 bases between. This CDR3 region has 17 residues. Germline CDR1 and CDR2: MRHNA and SNTAGT. The CDR3 loop reads CASSPSGAWRFTDTQYF. The CDR3 nucleotides read TGTGCCAGCAGCCCAAGCGGAGCCTGGAGATTTACAGATACGCAGTATTTT.

V is TRBV4-1 and J is TRBJ1-6; 7 bases are a match to TRBD1. The germline V gene has CDR1 MGHRA and CDR2 YSYEKL. This CDR3 is built from 13 residues. The ends lost 11 bases at V and 5 bases at J; junction bases unmatched: 6. CDR3 nucleotides: TGCGCCGGACGAACAGGGGATAATTCACCCCTCCACTTT. Translation: CAGRTGDNSPLHF.

This chain links TRBV2 with TRBJ2-7, with 8 bases matching TRBD2. V shed 2 bases, J shed 3 bases, and the junction held 3 bases outside the gene matches. Looked up from germline, CDR1 is SNHLY and CDR2 is FYNNEI. This CDR3 region has 14 residues. CDR3 sequence reads: CASSELAGFYEQYF. The CDR3 DNA is TGTGCCAGCAGTGAACTAGCGGGTTTCTACGAGCAGTACTTC.

The chain couples TRBV29-1 to TRBJ2-1; 10 positions match TRBD2. Germline CDR1 SQVTM, CDR2 ANQGSEA. This CDR3 comprises 12 residues. V lost 1 base, J lost 14 bases, and 5 bases stayed unmatched. The CDR3 protein is CSVEVAGGFKFF. The DNA of the CDR3 is TGCAGCGTTGAAGTAGCGGGAGGTTTCAAGTTCTTC.

The chain uses TRBV5-5 and TRBJ1-1, with 11 nucleotides matching TRBD1. After removal of 1 base from V and 6 bases from J, the junction contained 2 bases not matched to a gene. This CDR3 comprises 14 residues. The V gene's germline CDR1 is SGHKS and CDR2 YYEKEE (reference sequence). This CDR3 reads CASSLRTGGPEAFF. The CDR3 DNA is TGTGCCAGCAGCTTGCGGACAGGGGGCCCTGAAGCTTTCTTT.

This clone has only one observation. The DNA for the CDR3 is TGTGCCAGCAGTCCGGACAGCTCCTATGGCTACACCTTC. The encoded protein is CASSPDSSYGYTF. The chain carries TRBV7-3 and TRBJ1-2, with D possibly matching TRBD1 (6 bases). Per the germline V gene, CDR1 is SGHTA and CDR2 is FQGTGA. Trimming took off 6 bases at V and 4 bases at J, with 12 bases between the two ends. This CDR3 spans 13 amino acids. The full variable domain, with the rest looked up from reference TRBV7-3 and TRBJ1-2, is GAGVSQTPSNKVTEKGKYVELRCDPISGHTALYWYRQSLGQGPEFLIYFQGTGAADDSGLPNDRFFAVRPEGSVSTLKIQRTERGDSAVYLCASSPDSSYGYTFGSGTRLTVV.

The chain carries TRBV7-2 and TRBJ2-3; 13 bases align to TRBD2. Germline V CDR1 and CDR2: SGHTA, FQGNSA. This CDR3 spans 16 amino acids. J lost 6 bases, V lost 5 bases, and 8 bases had no gene match. The CDR3 here is CASSPPTSGRSDTQYF. In DNA, the CDR3 is TGTGCCAGCAGCCCCCCGACTAGCGGGAGGTCGGATACGCAGTATTTT.

The V and J genes are TRBV5-4 and TRBJ2-3, with TRBD2 identical over 7 bases. Germline V gene sequence: CDR1 SGHNT, CDR2 YYREEE (reference sequence). This CDR3 spans 16 amino acids. V shed 0 bases, J shed 1 base, and the junction held 5 bases outside the gene matches. CDR3 nucleotide sequence: TGTGCCAGCAGCTTGGCCCTCGCGGGAGGCACAGATACGCAGTATTTT. Amino acids: CASSLALAGGTDTQYF.

The chain uses TRBV29-1 and TRBJ2-7, with TRBD2 matching over 13 bases. CDR1 and CDR2 from the germline V gene are SQVTM and ANQGSEA. With V trimmed by 6 bases and J by 3 bases, 2 bases remained unmatched. The CDR3 length is 13 residues. The CDR3 protein is CSVRTSGSYEQYF. The CDR3 bases are TGCAGCGTGCGGACTAGCGGGAGCTACGAGCAGTACTTC.

Written as DNA, the CDR3 is TGTGCCAGCAGCGTAGAGGGGAAAAACACCGGGGAGCTGTTTTTT. Amino acid sequence: CASSVEGKNTGELFF. The chain is built from TRBV9 and TRBJ2-2; D is possibly TRBD1 (5 bases). The CDR3 spans 15 residues. V lost 0 bases to trimming and J lost 2 bases, with 8 bases between them. CDR1 and CDR2 from the germline V gene are SGDLS and YYNGEE.

This clone appeared once. V usage is TRBV6-5 and J usage is TRBJ2-1, with TRBD1 identical over 7 bases. This CDR3 comprises 16 residues. The germline gives CDR1 MNHEY, CDR2 SVGAGI. V was pared by 2 bases and J by 2 bases, with 6 bases of the junction left unmatched. Written as DNA, the CDR3 is TGTGCCAGCAGTTACGCCGACAGGGACCCCTACAATGAGCAGTTCTTC. Residues: CASSYADRDPYNEQFF.

The J gene is TRBJ1-4, the V gene TRBV5-1; 10 nucleotides line up with TRBD1. After removal of 3 bases from V and 6 bases from J, the junction contained 5 bases not matched to a gene. The germline V gene encodes CDR1 SGHRS and CDR2 YFSETQ. This CDR3 comprises 15 residues. The DNA of the CDR3 is TGCGCCAGCAGCTACGCGACAGGGGGCGATGAAAAACTGTTTTTT. This codes for CASSYATGGDEKLFF.

This CDR3 reads CASSTRKSLYYEQYF. CDR3 sequence (DNA): TGTGCCAGCAGTACCCGTAAATCCCTATACTACGAGCAGTACTTC. V and J are TRBV27 and TRBJ2-7; D is ambiguous. Deletions cut 5 bases from V and 3 bases from J, with 17 bases between. CDR3 length: 15 residues. From germline, CDR1 is MNHEY and CDR2 SMNVEV (reference sequence).